These T cell receptor beta chains were read from a single sample in a study of shared clonotypes between healthy human individuals. Some clones are missing from TCRdb's copy, which holds only in-frame ones; the method was immunoSEQ multiplex PCR. This table holds about 2.2 million clones, around 95% found once. The sequenced material came from naive CD8+ T cells from PBMCs. Receptors originate from a man aged 18 to 29 in good health. Some clones in this sample may be carry-over from other donors' samples. Both conserved end residues are part of each CDR3. D genes are given only for firm matches. The listing skips clone size in some rows; elsewhere it reads once, few, many or a size class.

d_gene: TRBD1; abundance: -; v_gene: TRBV7-9; j_gene: TRBJ2-5; CDR3aa: CASSTHTGTGGWETQYF; CDR3nt: TGTGCCAGCAGCACGCATACCGGGACAGGGGGCTGGGAGACCCAGTACTTC
d_gene: TRBD1; abundance: -; v_gene: TRBV7-8; j_gene: TRBJ2-1; CDR3aa: CASSSRAGGQGKNNEQFF; CDR3nt: TGTGCCAGCAGCTCACGGGCCGGGGGACAGGGGAAAAATAATGAGCAGTTCTTC
d_gene: -; abundance: -; v_gene: TRBV7-9; j_gene: TRBJ2-4; CDR3aa: CASSLSGATAKNIQYF; CDR3nt: TGTGCCAGCAGCTTATCCGGGGCCACCGCAAAAAACATTCAGTACTTC
d_gene: TRBD2; abundance: -; v_gene: TRBV4-3; j_gene: TRBJ2-1; CDR3aa: CASSLTSGSYNEQFF; CDR3nt: TGCGCCAGCAGCCTGACTAGCGGGAGCTACAATGAGCAGTTCTTC
d_gene: TRBD2; abundance: -; v_gene: TRBV6-1; j_gene: TRBJ2-1; CDR3aa: CASSGLAGTYNEQFF; CDR3nt: TGTGCCAGCAGTGGACTAGCGGGAACTTACAATGAGCAGTTCTTC
d_gene: -; abundance: -; v_gene: TRBV7-2; j_gene: TRBJ1-4; CDR3aa: CASSSRTFSLEKLFF; CDR3nt: TGTGCCAGCAGCTCCAGGACTTTTAGTCTAGAAAAACTGTTTTTT
d_gene: -; abundance: -; v_gene: TRBV4-3; j_gene: TRBJ1-4; CDR3aa: CASSQDRRQGVREGLFF; CDR3nt: TGCGCCAGCAGCCAAGATCGTCGGCAGGGTGTAAGAGAGGGACTGTTTTTT
d_gene: -; abundance: -; v_gene: TRBV9; j_gene: TRBJ2-7; CDR3aa: CASSVGGGPDEQYF; CDR3nt: TGTGCCAGCAGCGTAGGCGGAGGGCCCGACGAGCAGTACTTC
d_gene: -; abundance: -; v_gene: TRBV28; j_gene: TRBJ2-5; CDR3aa: CASSPPEETQYF; CDR3nt: TGTGCCAGCAGTCCCCCCGAAGAGACCCAGTACTTC
d_gene: TRBD1; abundance: -; v_gene: TRBV27; j_gene: TRBJ1-2; CDR3aa: CASIDIPGQEGTGYTF; CDR3nt: TGTGCCAGCATTGACATACCGGGACAGGAGGGAACTGGCTACACCTTC
d_gene: TRBD2; abundance: -; v_gene: TRBV7-6; j_gene: TRBJ2-7; CDR3aa: CASSSQGEGGPYEQYF; CDR3nt: TGTGCCAGCAGCTCTCAGGGTGAGGGAGGGCCCTACGAGCAGTACTTC
d_gene: TRBD2; abundance: -; v_gene: TRBV5-1; j_gene: TRBJ2-7; CDR3aa: CASSIGLAVTYEQYF; CDR3nt: TGCGCCAGCAGCATAGGACTAGCGGTTACCTACGAGCAGTACTTC
d_gene: -; abundance: -; v_gene: TRBV5-5; j_gene: TRBJ2-7; CDR3aa: CASSPWTSTYEQYF; CDR3nt: TGTGCCAGCAGCCCCTGGACAAGTACCTACGAGCAGTACTTC
d_gene: -; abundance: -; v_gene: TRBV28; j_gene: TRBJ2-5; CDR3aa: CASRVRGETQYF; CDR3nt: TGTGCCAGCAGGGTCAGAGGTGAGACCCAGTACTTC
d_gene: TRBD1; abundance: -; v_gene: TRBV2; j_gene: TRBJ2-1; CDR3aa: CACLGQGGYNEQFF; CDR3nt: TGTGCCTGCCTGGGACAGGGTGGATACAATGAGCAGTTCTTC
d_gene: -; abundance: -; v_gene: TRBV15; j_gene: TRBJ1-1; CDR3aa: CATSAQRGETEAFF; CDR3nt: TGTGCCACCAGCGCCCAGAGAGGGGAGACTGAAGCTTTCTTT
d_gene: TRBD2; abundance: -; v_gene: TRBV7-6; j_gene: TRBJ2-1; CDR3aa: CASSFGTSGKFNEQFF; CDR3nt: TGTGCCAGCAGCTTTGGGACTAGCGGGAAGTTCAATGAGCAGTTCTTC
d_gene: -; abundance: -; v_gene: TRBV6-1; j_gene: TRBJ2-7; CDR3aa: CASRAGLRYEQYF; CDR3nt: TGTGCCAGTCGGGCGGGGCTGAGGTACGAGCAGTACTTC
d_gene: TRBD2; abundance: once; v_gene: TRBV28; j_gene: TRBJ2-1; CDR3aa: CASSLTSGSYNEQFF; CDR3nt: TGTGCCAGCAGCCTGACTAGCGGGAGCTACAATGAGCAGTTCTTC
d_gene: TRBD2; abundance: -; v_gene: TRBV29-1; j_gene: TRBJ2-1; CDR3aa: CSVELSGGAYNEQFF; CDR3nt: TGCAGCGTGGAACTTAGCGGGGGCGCCTACAATGAGCAGTTCTTC
d_gene: -; abundance: -; v_gene: TRBV6-1; j_gene: TRBJ1-1; CDR3aa: CASRTRGGTEAFF; CDR3nt: TGTGCCTCCCGGACCAGGGGAGGAACTGAAGCTTTCTTT
d_gene: -; abundance: few; v_gene: TRBV2; j_gene: TRBJ2-2; CDR3aa: CASYATPGELFF; CDR3nt: TGTGCCAGTTATGCGACCCCCGGGGAGCTGTTTTTT
d_gene: -; abundance: -; v_gene: TRBV10-2; j_gene: TRBJ2-3; CDR3aa: CASSDTRATSTDTQYF; CDR3nt: TGCGCCAGCAGTGATACGAGGGCCACAAGCACAGATACGCAGTATTTT
d_gene: TRBD2; abundance: -; v_gene: TRBV28; j_gene: TRBJ2-7; CDR3aa: CASSLGEGKYEQYF; CDR3nt: TGTGCCAGCAGTCTCGGGGAGGGGAAGTACGAGCAGTACTTC
d_gene: TRBD1; abundance: -; v_gene: TRBV19; j_gene: TRBJ1-5; CDR3aa: CASRYGTGNSNQPQHF; CDR3nt: TGTGCCAGTAGGTACGGGACAGGGAATAGCAATCAGCCCCAGCATTTT
d_gene: TRBD2; abundance: -; v_gene: TRBV5-4; j_gene: TRBJ2-1; CDR3aa: CASSSEREQYNEQFF; CDR3nt: TGTGCCAGCAGCTCCGAGCGGGAGCAATACAATGAGCAGTTCTTC
d_gene: TRBD1; abundance: -; v_gene: TRBV2; j_gene: TRBJ1-1; CDR3aa: CASSVPGGEVVQANTEAFF; CDR3nt: TGTGCCAGCAGTGTTCCAGGGGGGGAGGTTGTTCAGGCAAACACTGAAGCTTTCTTT